This T cell receptor (beta chain) emerged from a study of identical twins. Study findings and constraints: The abundant beta clonotypes from cord blood had fewer insertions, and memory repertoires had none of this.

This clonotype was seen at least ten times. Its antigen remains unknown. TCRdb used MiXCR to reprocess the 5' RACE reads, holding one entry per CDR3 protein. The sample records around 1.7 million distinct CDR3 sequences, around 29% being singletons. The origin of this receptor is a newborn girl in good health. The sequenced sample consisted of cord blood.

CDR3: CASRIAGGNTDTQYF. The CDR3 DNA sequence: TGTGCCAGCAGGATAGCGGGAGGAAACACAGATACGCAGTATTTT. The chain uses TRBV13 and TRBJ2-3, with 10 bases that match TRBD2. The CDR3 runs 15 residues. V trimming: 6 bases; J trimming: 2 bases; junction bases outside the gene matches: 5. Germline assignment: CDR1 PRHDT and CDR2 FYEKMQ (reference sequence).